The rows below give T cell receptor beta chains drawn from one sample of a study of PD-1 blockade in classical Hodgkin lymphoma. Only in-frame clones appear in the TCRdb table, and some are missing; sequencing was by immunoSEQ multiplex PCR. The sample has around 12,000 clones; about nine tenths are singletons. Sequences were derived from CD4+ T cells from blood, sampled before the fourth cycle of nivolumab. Receptor source: a human donor with classical Hodgkin lymphoma. CDR3s include the opening cysteine and the closing phenylalanine or tryptophan. The D gene is left open where the match is weak. Clone size, where shown, is once, few, many, or a class for clones that have expanded.

>TRBV5-4|-|-|TRBJ1-1
TGTGCCAGCAGCTTGAGGGTAGACACTGAAGCTTTCTTT
CASSLRVDTEAFF
>TRBV6-6|-|-|TRBJ1-1
TGTGCCAGCAGTTACACCCCGGGGGCTGAAGCTTTCTTT
CASSYTPGAEAFF
>TRBV4-1|-|-|TRBJ1-1
TGCGCCAGCAGCCAACTCCAGAACACTGAAGCTTTCTTT
CASSQLQNTEAFF
>TRBV19|-|-|TRBJ2-7
TGTGCCAGTAGTCCCACCCCGTCCTCCTACGAGCAGTACTTC
CASSPTPSSYEQYF
>TRBV7-2|-|TRBD1|TRBJ2-5
TGTGCCAGCAGCTTATGGACAGGGTTGGAAGAGACCCAGTACTTC
CASSLWTGLEETQYF
>TRBV5-1|-|-|TRBJ1-2
TGCGCCAGCAGCAGGGGGGTGCGTGATGGCTACACCTTC
CASSRGVRDGYTF
>TRBV7-9|-|TRBD2|TRBJ2-3
TGTGCCAGCAAACCCGAAAGCGGGGGGGCGCAAGGTGCGCAGTATTTT
CASKPESGGAQGAQYF
>TRBV28|-|-|TRBJ1-1
TGTGCCAGCAGTTTAAGCACGGCCCTGAACACTGAAGCTTTCTTT
CASSLSTALNTEAFF
>TRBV5-4|-|TRBD2|TRBJ2-2
TGTGCCAGCAGCACGACACTAGCGGCCTTGAACACCGGGGAGCTGTTTTTT
CASSTTLAALNTGELFF
>TRBV5-1|-|-|TRBJ2-5
TGCGCCAGCAGCGTCGGACTGTGGCAGGGGAAAGAGACCCAGTACTTC
CASSVGLWQGKETQYF
>TRBV5-1|once|-|TRBJ2-7
TGCGCCAGCAGCTTAACTGGGCACCTTTACGAGCAGTACTTC
CASSLTGHLYEQYF
>TRBV27|-|-|TRBJ2-1
TGTGCCAGCAGTTTAGTCCCAGGGCTAGCAGGGCAGTTCTTC
CASSLVPGLAGQFF
>TRBV6-5|-|-|TRBJ2-7
TGTGCCAGCACTACCGGAACAGGGCGCTACGAGCAGTACTTC
CASTTGTGRYEQYF
>TRBV5-1|-|-|TRBJ2-5
TGCGCCAGCAGCTTAGAGGTCCAAGAGACCCAGTACTTC
CASSLEVQETQYF
>TRBV7-8|-|-|TRBJ2-5
TGTGCCAGCAGCTCCGACAGACAAGAGACCCAGTACTTC
CASSSDRQETQYF
>TRBV5-1|-|TRBD1|TRBJ2-2
TGCGCCAGCAGCTGGGGGACAGGGGTAGCCGGGGAGCTGTTTTTT
CASSWGTGVAGELFF
>TRBV25-1|-|-|TRBJ2-7
TGTGCCAGCAGTGAATTTCACAGCTCCTACGAGCAGTACTTC
CASSEFHSSYEQYF
>TRBV5-1|-|-|TRBJ2-2
TGCGCCAGCAGTTTGGGGAATTCCGGCACCGGGGAGCTGTTTTTT
CASSLGNSGTGELFF
>TRBV5-1|-|TRBD1|TRBJ1-5
TGCGCCAGCAGCCCGACAGGGGTGGAAAGTCAGCCCCAGCATTTT
CASSPTGVESQPQHF
>TRBV28|-|TRBD1|TRBJ1-6
TGTGCCAGCAGTTTCGGGACAGGGGTTAATTCACCCCTCCACTTT
CASSFGTGVNSPLHF
>TRBV2|-|-|TRBJ2-7
TGTGCCAGCAGTGATCCAGGGCCCTACGAGCAGTACTTC
CASSDPGPYEQYF
>TRBV30|few|TRBD2|TRBJ2-3
TGTGCCTGGAGTGGGGGACTAGCGACAGATACGCAGTATTTT
CAWSGGLATDTQYF
>TRBV5-3|-|TRBD1|TRBJ1-3
TGTGCCAGCAGGGGGGACTCTGGAAACACCATATATTTT
CASRGDSGNTIYF
>TRBV2|-|-|TRBJ2-5
TGTGCCAGTGTTGCCGTAGCGAGGGAGACCCAGTACTTC
CASVAVARETQYF
>TRBV19|once|-|TRBJ2-5
TGTGCCAGTAGTATAGGGACAATCCCCTACTTC
CASSIGTIPYF
>TRBV9|-|-|TRBJ2-7
TGTGCCAGCAGCGTAAATTATGACTGGGAGCAGTACTTC
CASSVNYDWEQYF
>TRBV30|-|-|TRBJ2-1
TGTGCCTGGAGTGTACTTAGGCGGAAGCAGTTCTTC
CAWSVLRRKQFF
>TRBV5-1|few|-|TRBJ1-1
TGCGCCAGCAGCTTGGGGTCAGGGAGGACTGAAGCTTTCTTT
CASSLGSGRTEAFF
>TRBV5-6|-|-|TRBJ1-2
TGTGCCAGCAGCTTGGTGAACTATGGCTACACCTTC
CASSLVNYGYTF
>TRBV5-1|-|-|TRBJ2-5
TGCGCCAGCAGCTTGGAGGCTAGGTGGGGGGAGACCCAGTACTTC
CASSLEARWGETQYF
>TRBV5-4|-|-|TRBJ2-1
TGTGCCAGCAACTCCGGGACTCGGCATGAGCAGTTCTTC
CASNSGTRHEQFF